The 15 T cell receptor beta chains given below trace back to one sample, sequenced in a study of CD8 T cells in ankylosing spondylitis. Notes on the study in general: Ankylosing spondylitis blood appeared to carry a characteristic TCR beta motif of fewer than 10 highly homologous variants.

These receptors have no identified antigens. TCRdb redid the calling of the 5' RACE reads with MiXCR, one entry per CDR3 protein. The data show some 800,000 distinct CDR3 sequences, approximately 12% seen once. The sample was blood, either unsorted or a sorted T cell fraction (not recorded which). These receptors all stem from a male donor with ankylosing spondylitis.

This clonotype was seen many times. The gene calls are TRBV20-1 and TRBJ2-7, with D perhaps matching TRBD2 (5 bases). From germline, CDR1 is DFQATT and CDR2 SNEGSKA (reference sequence). Trimming took off 4 bases at V and 5 bases at J, with 9 bases between the two ends. The CDR3 is made up of 11 amino acids. The CDR3 DNA follows: TGCAGTGCTACCCGGGATGACGAGCAGTACTTC. Translated: CSATRDDEQYF.

CDR3 nucleotides: TGCAGTGCTAGGTCAAATGGGATGGGACTTCGGGGCACCGGGGAGCTGTTTTTT. The encoded protein is CSARSNGMGLRGTGELFF. This chain connects TRBV20-1 to TRBJ2-2, with a tentative D call TRBD2 (6 bases). The V and J ends lost 3 bases and 4 bases respectively, with 24 bases between them. The CDR3 has 18 residues. Germline lookup yields CDR1 DFQATT and CDR2 SNEGSKA (reference sequence).

This clonotype appeared a few times. V usage is TRBV6-5 and J usage is TRBJ1-1; D possibly corresponds to TRBD1 (6 bases). CDR3 size: 14 residues. Trimming shortened V by 0 bases and J by 7 bases, and 12 bases separated the two germline ends. CDR1 and CDR2 from the germline V gene are MNHEY and SVGAGI. The CDR3 loop is CASSYSTRGNEAFF. CDR3 nucleotides: TGTGCCAGCAGTTACTCGACCAGGGGAAATGAAGCTTTCTTT.

This clonotype was observed a handful of times. The gene calls are TRBV5-5 and TRBJ2-3; 7 nucleotides match TRBD2. In germline, CDR1 is SGHKS, CDR2 YYEKEE (reference sequence). The V segment lost 5 bases and the J segment 4 bases; nucleotides outside the gene matches: 10. The CDR3 loop spans 15 amino acids. CDR3 sequence reads: CASRSAGGVADTQYF. CDR3 nucleotides: TGTGCCAGCAGATCCGCTGGGGGGGTTGCAGATACGCAGTATTTT.

The chain combines TRBV6-5 with TRBJ1-1; no clear D. Trimming shortened V by 0 bases and J by 0 bases, and 14 bases separated the two germline ends. Germline CDR1 and CDR2: MNHEY and SVGAGI. The CDR3 runs 17 residues. For the CDR3, the DNA is TGTGCCAGCAGTTACTCTGTAGCCCGCCTAATGAACACTGAAGCTTTCTTT. Translated, it gives CASSYSVARLMNTEAFF.

The chain combines TRBV20-1 with TRBJ2-1; D ambiguous. The CDR3 length is 15 residues. The germline V and J ends were trimmed by 6 bases and 0 bases, with 15 bases remaining between them. Germline V gene sequence: CDR1 DFQATT, CDR2 SNEGSKA (reference sequence). The CDR3 sequence: CSAISLASSYNEQFF. CDR3 sequence (DNA): TGCAGTGCCATCTCCCTTGCTAGCTCCTACAATGAGCAGTTCTTC.

This clonotype showed up just a few times. The chain couples TRBV9 to TRBJ1-6; D gene unclear. V lost 0 bases and J lost 6, with 4 bases in between. This CDR3 is built from 13 residues. The germline V gene has CDR1 SGDLS and CDR2 YYNGEE. The CDR3 loop is CASSVDGNSPLHF. The CDR3 DNA reads as TGTGCCAGCAGCGTAGACGGTAATTCACCCCTCCACTTT.

The chain joins TRBV10-2 to TRBJ2-2; no clear D. V lost 4 bases and J lost 1, with 10 bases in between. The CDR3 contains 15 residues. Germline V gene lookup returns CDR1 WSHSY and CDR2 SAAADI. The DNA of the CDR3 is TGCGCCAGCAGTGGTTCAGGTGGGAACACCGGGGAGCTGTTTTTT. Its translation is CASSGSGGNTGELFF.

This clonotype was recorded a few times. The gene calls are TRBV29-1 and TRBJ2-6, with 7 bases that match TRBD1. The germline V gene encodes CDR1 SQVTM and CDR2 ANQGSEA. Trimming cost V 6 bases and J 3 bases; bases outside gene matches: 5. CDR3 length: 14 amino acids. DNA of the CDR3: TGCAGCGTAATAGGGGGCGGTGGGGCCAACGTCCTGACTTTC. Translation: CSVIGGGGANVLTF.

The chain recombines TRBV12-3 or TRBV12-4 with TRBJ2-1; D might be TRBD1 (5 bases). The ends were cut back, 6 bases at V and 8 bases at J, with 17 bases in the middle. This CDR3 spans 14 amino acids. In DNA, the CDR3 is TGTGCCAGCAGCCCCTGGCAGGGTGGAGATGAGCAGTTCTTC. Protein product: CASSPWQGGDEQFF.

V usage is TRBV5-1 and J usage is TRBJ2-7; maybe TRBD2 (5 bases). Germline-derived CDR1 and CDR2 are SGHRS and YFSETQ. The CDR3 has 16 residues. V gave up 5 bases and J gave up 0 bases, with 18 bases separating them. The CDR3 is CASSKLLGPISYEQYF. CDR3 bases: TGCGCCAGCAGTAAACTACTAGGCCCAATCTCCTACGAGCAGTACTTC.

The sample holds a few counts of this clonotype. This sequence joins TRBV20-1 and TRBJ2-7, with 14 bases that match TRBD2. Germline V gene lookup returns CDR1 DFQATT and CDR2 SNEGSKA (reference sequence). The CDR3 has 16 residues. After removal of 1 base from V and 5 bases from J, the junction contained 7 bases not matched to a gene. CDR3 protein: CSARAGTSGSFNEQYF. The CDR3, as DNA: TGCAGTGCTAGAGCCGGGACTAGCGGGAGTTTCAACGAGCAGTACTTC.

The rearrangement uses TRBV11-1 and TRBJ1-1, with 7 bases that match TRBD1. The germline V gene encodes CDR1 SGHAT and CDR2 FQDESV (reference sequence). V gave up 0 bases and J gave up 0 bases; unmatched junction bases: 10. The CDR3 totals 18 residues. The CDR3 sequence is CASSLAWDNRGVNTEAFF. In nucleotides, the CDR3 is TGTGCCAGCAGCTTAGCGTGGGATAACAGGGGTGTGAACACTGAAGCTTTCTTT.

This clonotype has a handful of counts. The gene calls are TRBV20-1 and TRBJ1-4; 11 bases map to TRBD1. Germline CDR1 reads DFQATT; CDR2 reads SNEGSKA (reference sequence). With V trimmed by 7 bases and J by 1 base, 5 bases remained unmatched. The CDR3 has 15 residues. The CDR3 loop is CSVAGTGGTNEKLFF. CDR3 sequence (DNA): TGCAGTGTGGCCGGGACAGGGGGAACTAATGAAAAACTGTTTTTT.

CDR3 sequence (DNA): TGCAGTGCTAGAGTGGTTCAGGCCTCCTACGAGCAGTACTTC. It yields the protein CSARVVQASYEQYF. The gene calls are TRBV20-1 and TRBJ2-7; D is unclear. Trimming took 1 base from V and 0 from J, leaving 10 bases between them. CDR1 and CDR2 (germline): DFQATT, SNEGSKA (reference sequence). The CDR3 sequence is 14 residues long.